This TCR beta chain was captured in a study of cytomegalovirus exposure and HLA in healthy donors. This CDR3 is built from 15 residues. The germline gives CDR1 MGHDK, CDR2 SYGVNS. Trimming took 2 bases from V and 4 from J; bases not matched to a gene: 3. The donors were part of the validation cohort, which consisted of under 150 subjects and was separate from the first cohort of under 850 subjects. The table came from immunoSEQ multiplex PCR; TCRdb's copy has only in-frame clones and leaves some out. Of 150,000 to 200,000 clones listed, around 86% are singletons. Notes on the study in general: TCR beta chains numbering more than 150 were designated cytomegalovirus-associated.

Details on this clone: The antigen remains unidentified.

This TCR was sampled from a woman aged 18-29 years in good health and CMV-seronegative. This rearrangement joins TRBV25-1 to TRBJ1-4, with 8 bases aligning to TRBD1. The specimen was PBMCs. The CDR3 loop reads CASSERTGLNEKLFF. The CDR3 nucleotides read TGTGCCAGCAGTGAACGGACAGGGCTTAATGAAAAACTGTTTTTT.